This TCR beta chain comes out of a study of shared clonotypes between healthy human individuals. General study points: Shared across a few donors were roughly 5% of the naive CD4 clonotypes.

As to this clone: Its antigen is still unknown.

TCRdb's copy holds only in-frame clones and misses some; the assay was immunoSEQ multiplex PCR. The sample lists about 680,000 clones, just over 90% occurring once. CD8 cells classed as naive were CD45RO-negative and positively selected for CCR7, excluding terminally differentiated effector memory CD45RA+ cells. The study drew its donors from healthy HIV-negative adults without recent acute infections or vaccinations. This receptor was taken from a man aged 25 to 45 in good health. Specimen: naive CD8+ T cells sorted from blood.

CDR3 nucleotides: TGTGCCAGCAGCTTAGGGCTAACTAGCGGGAGTTTCTCAGATACGCAGTATTTT. Translating it yields CASSLGLTSGSFSDTQYF. The chain recombines TRBV7-6 with TRBJ2-3; 11 bases fit TRBD2. Germline V gives CDR1 SGHVS, CDR2 FNYEAQ. This CDR3 comprises 18 residues. The J segment lost 4 bases and the V segment lost 1 base, leaving 10 bases of the junction unmatched.